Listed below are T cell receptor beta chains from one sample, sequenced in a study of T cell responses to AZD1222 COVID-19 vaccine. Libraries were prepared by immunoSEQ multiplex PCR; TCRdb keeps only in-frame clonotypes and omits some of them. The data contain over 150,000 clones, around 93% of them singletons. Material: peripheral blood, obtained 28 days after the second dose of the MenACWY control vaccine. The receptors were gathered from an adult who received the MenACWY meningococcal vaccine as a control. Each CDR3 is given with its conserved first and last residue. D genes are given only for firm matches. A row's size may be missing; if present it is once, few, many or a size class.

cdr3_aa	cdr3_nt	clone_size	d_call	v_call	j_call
CASSSGTGNGEQYF	TGTGCCAGCAGTTCCGGGACAGGGAATGGCGAGCAGTACTTC	NA	TRBD1	TRBV27	TRBJ2-7
CASSYRRQTGELFF	TGTGCCAGCAGTTACCGGCGACAGACCGGGGAGCTGTTTTTT	few	NA	TRBV6-5	TRBJ2-2
CASSEDEGLNTEAFF	TGTGCCAGCAGTGAAGACGAGGGGCTCAACACTGAAGCTTTCTTT	NA	NA	TRBV2	TRBJ1-1
CASSQAPGLKETQYF	TGTGCCAGCAGCCAAGCCCCGGGACTAAAAGAGACCCAGTACTTC	NA	TRBD2	TRBV4-2	TRBJ2-5
CASSSADSSGNTIYF	TGCGCCAGCAGCTCAGCTGACAGCTCTGGAAACACCATATATTTT	NA	NA	TRBV5-1	TRBJ1-3
CASSYPGTGNQPQHF	TGTGCCAGCAGTTACCCCGGGACAGGCAATCAGCCCCAGCATTTT	NA	TRBD1	TRBV6-6	TRBJ1-5
CASNTGGGTPQHF	TGTGCCAGCAATACCGGGGGGGGAACGCCCCAGCATTTT	once	NA	TRBV6-6	TRBJ1-5
CASSIRGGRTYEQYF	TGTGCCAGCAGTATCAGGGGGGGAAGGACCTACGAGCAGTACTTC	NA	NA	TRBV28	TRBJ2-7
CASSLAWENTEAFF	TGCGCCAGCAGCCTCGCGTGGGAGAACACTGAAGCTTTCTTT	NA	NA	TRBV5-1	TRBJ1-1
CASSLRQVQGTEAFF	TGTGCCAGCAGCCTCCGACAGGTCCAAGGGACTGAAGCTTTCTTT	NA	NA	TRBV3-1/TRBV3-2	TRBJ1-1
CASSLTAGYTEAFF	TGTGCCAGCAGCTTGACGGCAGGGTACACTGAAGCTTTCTTT	NA	NA	TRBV11-2	TRBJ1-1
CASSPQVEQYF	TGTGCCAGCTCACCACAGGTGGAGCAGTACTTC	NA	NA	TRBV18	TRBJ2-7
CAWSNLPGQMINYGYTF	TGTGCCTGGAGTAATCTTCCGGGACAGATGATTAACTATGGCTACACCTTC	NA	TRBD1	TRBV30	TRBJ1-2
CAVNGVYGYTF	TGTGCCGTTAACGGGGTCTATGGCTACACCTTC	NA	NA	TRBV5-4	TRBJ1-2
CASSPQGSSYNEQFF	TGTGCCAGCAGCCCACAGGGGAGCTCCTACAATGAGCAGTTCTTC	NA	TRBD1	TRBV5-5	TRBJ2-1
CASSLQVNTEAFF	TGTGCCAGCAGTTTGCAAGTTAACACTGAAGCTTTCTTT	NA	NA	TRBV27	TRBJ1-1
CASMGGSGNTIYF	TGTGCCAGCATGGGGGGCTCTGGAAACACCATATATTTT	NA	NA	TRBV28	TRBJ1-3
CASARDTYQETQYF	TGTGCCAGCGCCAGGGACACGTACCAAGAGACCCAGTACTTC	NA	NA	TRBV6-5	TRBJ2-5
CASSQARSTDTQYF	TGTGCCAGCAGCCAAGCCAGGAGCACAGATACGCAGTATTTT	NA	NA	TRBV3-1/TRBV3-2	TRBJ2-3
CASSQEAGSGLITDTQYF	TGCGCCAGCAGCCAAGAGGCTGGTAGCGGGCTCATCACAGATACGCAGTATTTT	NA	TRBD2	TRBV4-3	TRBJ2-3
CSASDRGYGYTF	TGCAGTGCTAGTGACAGGGGCTATGGCTACACCTTC	NA	TRBD1	TRBV20-1	TRBJ1-2
CASSIPVGRGFGNQPQHF	TGTGCCAGTAGTATTCCTGTTGGCCGGGGTTTTGGCAATCAGCCCCAGCATTTT	NA	NA	TRBV19	TRBJ1-5
CASSFKTTSSEQFF	TGTGCCAGCAGCTTCAAGACGACTAGCTCTGAGCAGTTCTTC	once	TRBD2	TRBV7-3	TRBJ2-1
CASSLSGGPNTEAFF	TGTGCCAGCAGTTTATCGGGGGGGCCGAACACTGAAGCTTTCTTT	NA	NA	TRBV28	TRBJ1-1
CASSFLGTGTYNEQFF	TGTGCCAGCAGCTTCCTTGGGACAGGCACCTACAATGAGCAGTTCTTC	few	TRBD1	TRBV7-2	TRBJ2-1
CASKSTDYSNQPQHF	TGTGCCAGTAAAAGCACAGATTATAGCAATCAGCCCCAGCATTTT	NA	NA	TRBV19	TRBJ1-5
CASSLTTGGLEKLFF	TGTGCCAGCAGCCTAACGACAGGGGGGTTGGAAAAACTGTTTTTT	NA	TRBD1	TRBV13	TRBJ1-4
CASSGLAGPQETQYF	TGTGCCAGCAGCGGATTGGCGGGTCCACAAGAGACCCAGTACTTC	NA	NA	TRBV3-1/TRBV3-2	TRBJ2-5
CASSQDTPRQGAGNTIYF	TGCGCCAGCAGCCAAGATACACCCCGGCAGGGCGCAGGAAACACCATATATTTT	NA	NA	TRBV4-1	TRBJ1-3
CASSVTGQGVPEAFF	TGTGCCAGCAGCGTTACGGGACAGGGGGTGCCTGAAGCTTTCTTT	NA	TRBD1	TRBV5-5	TRBJ1-1
CATSRDRRPGNSGNTIYF	TGTGCCACCAGCAGAGATCGGAGGCCTGGAAACTCTGGAAACACCATATATTTT	NA	NA	TRBV15	TRBJ1-3
CASSLEGFYGYTF	TGTGCCAGCAGCTTGGAGGGGTTCTATGGCTACACCTTC	NA	NA	TRBV5-6	TRBJ1-2
CAWSGGGAKNIQYF	TGTGCCTGGAGTGGAGGCGGGGCCAAAAACATTCAGTACTTC	once	NA	TRBV30	TRBJ2-4
CASSLGSSTDTQYF	TGCGCCAGCAGCTTGGGCAGTAGCACAGATACGCAGTATTTT	NA	NA	TRBV5-1	TRBJ2-3
CASSLGLLSSGNTIYF	TGTGCCAGCAGCTTAGGGCTTCTCTCCTCTGGAAACACCATATATTTT	NA	NA	TRBV7-2	TRBJ1-3
CASSLIGRVGEKLFF	TGTGCCAGCAGTTTAATAGGGAGGGTAGGCGAAAAACTGTTTTTT	once	NA	TRBV28	TRBJ1-4
CASSTDRSSGYTF	TGTGCCAGTAGTACGGACAGGTCGTCCGGCTACACCTTC	NA	TRBD1	TRBV19	TRBJ1-2
CASGRRPSNTGELFF	TGTGCCAGTGGACGACGGCCCTCGAACACCGGGGAGCTGTTTTTT	NA	NA	TRBV6-5	TRBJ2-2
CASSPGQGGEKLFF	TGTGCCAGCAGCCCCGGACAGGGTGGCGAAAAACTGTTTTTT	NA	TRBD1	TRBV7-9	TRBJ1-4
CASSVDRWGFYGYTF	TGTGCCAGCAGCGTAGATAGGTGGGGATTCTATGGCTACACCTTC	NA	NA	TRBV9	TRBJ1-2
CASSSNPPGLLSQETQYF	TGTGCCAGCAGCTCAAACCCTCCGGGACTCCTCTCCCAAGAGACCCAGTACTTC	NA	NA	TRBV7-2	TRBJ2-5
CASSSRQGRTEAFF	TGTGCCAGCAGCTCCCGACAGGGGCGCACTGAAGCTTTCTTT	NA	TRBD1	TRBV7-9	TRBJ1-1
CASSRSRAHGANVLTF	TGTGCCAGCAGCCGTTCCAGGGCTCATGGGGCCAACGTCCTGACTTTC	NA	NA	TRBV2	TRBJ2-6
CASRLGETRSNGYTF	TGTGCCAGCAGATTAGGGGAAACTCGTTCTAATGGCTACACCTTC	NA	NA	TRBV2	TRBJ1-2
CASSAGRLNTEAFF	TGTGCCAGCAGCGCGGGACGGCTGAACACTGAAGCTTTCTTT	once	NA	TRBV5-6	TRBJ1-1